What follows are 29 T cell receptor beta chains derived from one specimen sequenced in a study of T cells after yellow fever vaccination. One entry per CDR3 protein, called by TCRdb with MiXCR from the 5' RACE reads. Among about 580,000 distinct CDR3 sequences listed, 17% were seen once. Sequenced material: PBMCs, taken less than 6 days after the first yellow fever vaccination. The receptor set was obtained from a man aged 18-30 years who received the YFV17D yellow fever vaccine.

The V gene is TRBV7-6, the J gene TRBJ2-7, with D uncertain. Germline CDR1 and CDR2: SGHVS and FNYEAQ. Trimming pared 1 base from V and 3 bases from J, leaving 7 bases between. The CDR3 length is 13 residues. CDR3 bases: TGTGCCAGCAGCTTAGAGTTCGGCTACGAGCAGTACGTC. It codes for CASSLEFGYEQYV.

V usage is TRBV11-2 and J usage is TRBJ2-5; 7 positions match TRBD2. The CDR3 covers 14 residues. Germline loops: CDR1 SGHAT, CDR2 FQNNGV. Trimming cost V 2 bases and J 7 bases; bases outside gene matches: 7. The CDR3 region has the DNA TGTGCCAGCAGCTTATCACGACTAGCCGGGACCCAGTACTTC. It specifies CASSLSRLAGTQYF.

This clonotype has more than one count but fewer than ten. V usage is TRBV4-1 and J usage is TRBJ1-2; D uncertain. Germline V gene sequence: CDR1 MGHRA, CDR2 YSYEKL. This CDR3 has 15 amino acids. V was trimmed by 1 base and J by 6 bases, leaving 15 bases between them. The CDR3 nucleotides are TGCGCCAGCAGCCAAGTATTCCAGGCCGGCGATGGCTACACCTTC. Its translation: CASSQVFQAGDGYTF.

The chain is built from TRBV18 and TRBJ2-7; D gene uncertain. The V and J ends lost 3 bases and 7 bases respectively, with 13 bases between them. The CDR3 spans 13 residues. The germline V gene has CDR1 KGHSH and CDR2 LQKENI. In DNA form, the CDR3 reads TGTGCCAGCTCACCGTTCGATCTCGGTGAGCAGTACTTC. This gives the protein CASSPFDLGEQYF.

This clonotype turned up a few times. The chain is built from TRBV7-9 and TRBJ1-2, with 7 positions matching TRBD1. CDR3 length: 17 amino acids. CDR1 is SEHNR, CDR2 FQNEAQ, per germline (reference sequence). The ends lost 5 bases at V and 4 bases at J; junction bases unmatched: 16. The CDR3 DNA reads as TGTGCCAGCAGCCCCCCCGAGACAGGGACGATACTCTATGGCTACACCTTC. It is translated as CASSPPETGTILYGYTF.

The rearrangement joins TRBV5-1 to TRBJ2-2; 7 bases align to TRBD1. This CDR3 has 15 amino acids. Germline loops: CDR1 SGHRS, CDR2 YFSETQ. J lost 6 bases, V lost 4 bases, and 9 bases had no gene match. The CDR3 reads CASSQDRAGPGELFF. The DNA for the CDR3 is TGCGCCAGCAGCCAAGACAGGGCAGGCCCCGGGGAGCTGTTTTTT.

The chain recombines TRBV4-1 with TRBJ2-1; 8 positions match TRBD1. J lost 5 bases, V lost 4 bases, and 7 bases had no gene match. The CDR3 loop spans 15 amino acids. Germline CDR1 reads MGHRA; CDR2 reads YSYEKL. The CDR3 DNA follows: TGCGCCAGCAGCCCGCTCGGGACAGGTAACAATGAGCAGTTCTTC. This encodes CASSPLGTGNNEQFF.

The chain links TRBV23-1 to TRBJ2-2, with D unresolved. TRBV23-1 is flagged as an ORF with uncertain function. The CDR3 is made up of 16 amino acids. V lost 3 bases and J 0 bases, leaving 11 bases between the germline ends. CDR3: CASSQKTIANTGELFF. In DNA, the CDR3 is TGCGCCAGCAGTCAGAAGACAATTGCGAACACCGGGGAGCTGTTTTTT.

J is TRBJ2-1 and V is TRBV20-1; D unclear. Germline CDR1 is DFQATT and CDR2 is SNEGSKA (reference sequence). CDR3 length: 12 residues. V lost 8 bases, J lost 4 bases, and 12 bases lay in between. The CDR3 is CSTSRKYNEQFF. The CDR3 bases are TGCAGTACGAGCAGGAAGTACAATGAGCAGTTCTTC.

This clonotype was found a few times. CDR3 coding DNA: TGTGCCAGCAGCTCCTACGGGGGGCGCACAGATACGCAGTATTTT. This sequence encodes CASSSYGGRTDTQYF. The chain links TRBV7-2 to TRBJ2-3; possible D gene TRBD2, 7 bases. The CDR3 runs 15 residues. Germline V CDR1 and CDR2: SGHTA, FQGNSA. Trimming took 4 bases from V and 1 from J, leaving 12 bases between them.

The DNA for the CDR3 is TGTGCCAGCAGCTCCGGACAGATCTACGAGCAGTACGTC. Its translation: CASSSGQIYEQYV. The chain uses TRBV7-8 and TRBJ2-7; possibly TRBD1 for D (6 bases). The CDR3 contains 13 residues. Germline V gene sequence: CDR1 SGHVS, CDR2 FQNEAQ. Trimming pared 4 bases from V and 3 bases from J, leaving 10 bases between.

The rearrangement joins TRBV10-3 to TRBJ2-6; 8 nucleotides match TRBD1. This CDR3 is built from 17 residues. The V gene end was trimmed by 4 bases and the J gene end by 0 bases; junction bases not matched to a gene: 5. Germline-derived CDR1 and CDR2 are ENHRY and SYGVKD. The CDR3 loop is CAISVGTGPSGANVLTF. DNA of the CDR3: TGTGCCATCAGTGTAGGGACAGGTCCCTCTGGGGCCAACGTCCTGACTTTC.

In its sample, this clonotype was seen many times. This chain links TRBV10-3 with TRBJ1-2; D might be TRBD1 (5 bases). This CDR3 region has 11 residues. The ends were cut back, 7 bases at V and 4 bases at J, with 7 bases in the middle. Germline V gene sequence: CDR1 ENHRY, CDR2 SYGVKD. The CDR3 nucleotides are TGTGCCATCAAGGGGAGCTATGGCTACACCTTC. Its translation is CAIKGSYGYTF.

The J gene is TRBJ2-3, the V gene TRBV5-4, with D possibly TRBD2 on 7 matching bases. This CDR3 comprises 15 residues. Germline CDR1 SGHNT, CDR2 YYREEE (reference sequence). V was cut by 3 bases and J by 4 bases, with 15 bases left in between. This CDR3 is CASSSGGAMSDTQYF. The CDR3 nucleotides read TGTGCCAGCAGCTCTGGGGGGGCTATGTCAGATACGCAGTATTTT.

This clonotype came up a few times. The chain couples TRBV3-1 to TRBJ2-3; possible D gene TRBD2, 5 bases. The CDR3 spans 14 residues. Germline V gives CDR1 LGHDT, CDR2 YNNKEL (reference sequence). V dropped 6 bases and J dropped 6 bases, with 16 bases sitting between them. The CDR3 nucleotides are TGTGCCAGCAGTTTGATATCCGGGGAGGATACGCAGTATTTT. Protein: CASSLISGEDTQYF.

V usage is TRBV11-2 and J usage is TRBJ2-3; D may be TRBD1 or TRBD2 (5 bases each). Germline V CDR1 and CDR2: SGHAT, FQNNGV. This CDR3 has 15 amino acids. V was pared by 1 base and J by 2 bases, with 10 bases between. CDR3 DNA sequence: TGTGCCAGCAGCTTAGTCGGGGCCCTCACAGATACGCAGTATTTT. Translation: CASSLVGALTDTQYF.

This chain links TRBV6-1 with TRBJ1-1; weak D call: TRBD1 (6 bases). Deletions cut 8 bases from V and 10 bases from J, with 26 bases between. CDR1 and CDR2 from the germline V gene are MNHNS and SASEGT. This CDR3 is built from 15 residues. CDR3 nucleotide sequence: TGTGCCAGCCGCTGGGTGTCACAGGGCAACCTAGGAGCTTTCTTT. Protein: CASRWVSQGNLGAFF.

The chain couples TRBV7-2 to TRBJ2-7; perhaps TRBD1 as D (5 bases). The CDR3 contains 14 residues. The germline V gene has CDR1 SGHTA and CDR2 FQGNSA. Trimming cost V 3 bases and J 3 bases, with 12 bases left between them. CDR3 coding DNA: TGTGCCAGCAGCTTTTATTCAGGGAACTACGAGCAGTACGTC. Translating gives CASSFYSGNYEQYV.

The chain uses TRBV5-1 and TRBJ1-5; D is uncertain. The CDR3 covers 11 residues. Germline loops: CDR1 SGHRS, CDR2 YFSETQ. V lost 3 bases to trimming and J lost 9 bases, with 7 bases between them. The CDR3 DNA follows: TGCGCCAGCAGCTCGGGGTGGCCCCAGCATTTT. Residues: CASSSGWPQHF. The variable domain in full, with the rest retrieved from reference TRBV5-1 and TRBJ1-5, is KAGVTQTPRYLIKTRGQQVTLSCSPISGHRSVSWYQQTPGQGLQFLFEYFSETQRNKGNFPGRFSGRQFSNSRSEMNVSTLELGDSALYLCASSSGWPQHFGDGTRLSIL.

This clonotype was detected only a few times. The chain recombines TRBV18 with TRBJ2-5; TRBD1 or TRBD2 may be the D gene (5 bases each). With 4 bases removed from V and 4 bases from J, the gap between germline ends came to 37 bases. Per germline, CDR1 KGHSH and CDR2 LQKENI. The CDR3 is 22 residues long. CDR3 in DNA: TGTGCCAGCTCACAATCCTTCCCAGGACACGGAAGACTAATCTTGGGCGGAGAGACCCAGTACTTC. Translating it yields CASSQSFPGHGRLILGGETQYF.

This chain links TRBV20-1 with TRBJ2-1, with D possibly TRBD2 on 6 matching bases. V was clipped by 1 base and J by 2 bases, with 21 bases between them. This CDR3 region has 18 residues. Per germline, CDR1 DFQATT and CDR2 SNEGSKA (reference sequence). The CDR3 loop reads CSARALVGGGLTYNEQFF. CDR3 in DNA: TGCAGTGCTAGAGCTCTAGTGGGTGGGGGACTTACCTACAATGAGCAGTTCTTC.

The V and J genes are TRBV12-3 or TRBV12-4 and TRBJ2-3; D possibly matches TRBD1 or TRBD2 (6 bases each). This CDR3 region has 16 residues. Trimming removed 3 bases at V and 2 bases at J, with 15 bases between. CDR3 in DNA: TGTGCCAGCAGTTTCTCTGCCGGGGGCTTCACAGATACGCAGTATTTT. Its protein product is CASSFSAGGFTDTQYF.

CDR3 sequence reads: CASRVWGGGYTF. Here the CDR3 DNA reads TGTGCCAGCAGGGTTTGGGGGGGTGGCTACACCTTC. V is TRBV27 and J is TRBJ1-2, with a possible D match to TRBD1 (5 bases). Germline V gene sequence: CDR1 MNHEY, CDR2 SMNVEV (reference sequence). The CDR3 contains 12 residues. Trimming removed 6 bases at V and 7 bases at J, with 12 bases between.

This clonotype was found a few times. The genes are TRBV4-2 and TRBJ2-1; 7 nucleotides agree with TRBD2. The length of the CDR3 is 15 residues. V trimming: 6 bases; J trimming: 3 bases; junction bases outside the gene matches: 8. Germline V gene sequence: CDR1 LGHNA, CDR2 YNFKEQ. CDR3 residues: CASSRGERDYNEQFF. Written as DNA, the CDR3 is TGTGCCAGCAGTCGGGGGGAGCGAGACTACAATGAGCAGTTCTTC.

This clonotype appeared a few times. This sequence joins TRBV19 and TRBJ1-1; perhaps TRBD1 as D (5 bases). CDR1 LNHDA and CDR2 SQIVND come from the germline V gene (reference sequence). V lost 6 bases and J 0 bases, leaving 17 bases between the germline ends. This CDR3 contains 16 residues. The chain's CDR3 is CASRSTPGGLNTEAFF. The CDR3 DNA is TGTGCCAGTAGATCCACCCCGGGGGGATTGAACACTGAAGCTTTCTTT.

This chain joins TRBV20-1 and TRBJ1-5; the D is unclear. This CDR3 spans 14 amino acids. The germline V gene encodes CDR1 DFQATT and CDR2 SNEGSKA (reference sequence). Trimming took 0 bases from V and 4 from J, leaving 10 bases between them. CDR3 bases: TGCAGTGCTAGAGAGGGGTTCCTAAATCAGCCCCAGCATTTT. This translates into CSAREGFLNQPQHF.

This chain joins TRBV29-1 and TRBJ2-5; TRBD1 matches 7 bases. Losses at the gene ends were 3 bases for V and 6 bases for J; bases not matched to a gene: 7. This CDR3 spans 13 amino acids. Germline V gene data show CDR1 as SQVTM and CDR2 as ANQGSEA. The CDR3, as DNA: TGCAGCGTTGAGGGGACAGTGCCGAAGACCCAGTACTTC. Amino acids: CSVEGTVPKTQYF.

This clonotype showed up just a few times. The V and J genes are TRBV7-2 and TRBJ1-2; D uncertain. CDR3 length equals 14 residues. V lost 5 bases and J 7 bases, leaving 17 bases between the germline ends. Germline CDR1 and CDR2: SGHTA and FQGNSA. This CDR3 reads CASSTYPPTTGYTF. The CDR3 nucleotides are TGTGCCAGCAGCACCTATCCCCCGACGACTGGCTACACCTTC.

The rearrangement links TRBV21-1 to TRBJ2-7; the table's D call, TRBD1, was not checked against the DNA. TRBV21-1 is a known pseudogene. The CDR3 is 10 amino acids. CDR3 sequence: CAITTPLTIV. The CDR3 nucleotides are TGTGCCATTACGACTCCCCTTACAATCGTC.